This T cell receptor (beta chain) was observed in a study of beta chain features in type 1 diabetes. About the research overall: No patient-donor differences in age, gender, total cells or subset yield.

To note about this clone: Its antigen is not identified.

Reverse transcribing all isolated RNA meant expressed TCRB transcripts were sequenced. Sequenced by immunoSEQ multiplex PCR; TCRdb stores in-frame clones only, minus some. The table records under 400,000 clones, roughly 12% of them present only once. Stem cell-like memory, regulatory, central memory and naive CD4+ cells were sorted via CD45RO/CCR7/CD25/CD127/CD95/CD27. From germline, CDR1 is SNHLY and CDR2 FYNNEI. This CDR3 has 15 residues. The J segment lost 3 bases and the V segment lost 5 bases, leaving 4 bases of the junction unmatched. Study-wide results and caveats: Among patients, naive, central memory and Treg TCRB repertoires appeared more similar than among healthy donors. Insertion counts at VDJ junctions were lower in type 1 diabetes patients, who also showed more deletions there. All four CD4+ subsets of Type 1 diabetes patients contained TCRB CDR3s that were moderately but significantly shorter.

The source material was naive CD4+ T cells from blood. The V and J genes are TRBV2 and TRBJ2-7; 13 positions agree with TRBD2. This clonotype originated in a woman aged 18-29 years with type 1 diabetes. CDR3 bases: TGTGCCAGCAGTTTACTAGCGGGAGGGATCTACGAGCAGTACTTC. This translates into CASSLLAGGIYEQYF.